This T cell receptor beta chain is drawn from a study of monozygotic twins with inflammatory bowel disease. The CDR3 consists of 16 residues. The germline CDR1 and CDR2 sequences are SGDLS and YYNGEE. TCRdb reprocessed the 5' RACE reads and stores each CDR3 protein as one record, lacking DNA. The sample shows more than 350,000 distinct CDR3 sequences, and 2.4% sits with its ten largest clones. The TCR originated in a human donor with ulcerative colitis or Crohn's disease, or a healthy co-twin of an affected twin (not recorded which). The rearrangement joins TRBV9 to TRBJ2-3; TCRdb indicates TRBD2, and absent DNA this call remains unverified. Sequencing was done on a sample of blood. CDR3 in amino acids: CASSRGGTSPADTQYF.